This T cell receptor (beta chain) was sequenced in a study of tumor-infiltrating lymphocytes in glioblastoma multiforme. Study-wide results and limits: RNA-based TCR sequencing may distort clone frequencies, since cells carry unequal TCR transcript numbers.

CDR3 length: 15 amino acids. The germline V gene has CDR1 DFQATT and CDR2 SNEGSKA (reference sequence). TCR beta libraries were built from RNA through three nested multiplex PCR rounds using modified ARM-PCR. TCRB cDNA was made from 0.5 to 0.65 ug total RNA. These TCRB libraries lack any described unique molecular identifiers. Each CDR3 protein is one row after TCRdb ran MiXCR on the multiplex PCR reads. Of 12,000 or so distinct CDR3 sequences in the sample, approximately 68% were seen once. Turning to this clonotype: Its antigen is not identified. One end of the junction varies from germline; a read error may be responsible.

Material: brain tumor tissue. The origin of this receptor is a male donor with glioblastoma. The rearrangement links TRBV20-1 to TRBJ2-7; D gene uncertain. CDR3 sequence reads: CSARDDQVSIDEQCF. The CDR3 DNA follows: TGTAGTGCTAGAGATGACCAGGTGAGTATCGACGAGCAGTGCTTC.